This TCR beta chain emerged from a study of control samples from healthy donors and cancer patients. Profiling relied on immunoSEQ multiplex PCR, and the TCRdb table lists in-frame clones only, not all of them. The sample holds 60,000 to 75,000 clones; roughly 85% are singletons and the top ten take roughly 5.1%. The CDR3 runs 13 residues. The V end lost 10 bases, the J end lost 4 bases, and 14 bases lay between the germline ends. Germline V lookup: CDR1 SNHLY, CDR2 FYNNEI. Input material: blood. The gene calls are TRBV2 and TRBJ2-1, with D possibly matching TRBD2 (5 bases). This receptor was obtained from a man between 40 and 49 years old in good health. The CDR3 reads CATQGLVYNEQFF. The CDR3 bases are TGTGCCACACAAGGACTGGTGTACAATGAGCAGTTCTTC.